The source of this T cell receptor beta chain is a study of cytomegalovirus exposure and HLA in healthy donors (TCRdb year 2017). For the study in its entirety: In an earlier analysis of 587 of the donors, approximately 260 Gb of sequence data and 95 million to 130 million unique TCR beta sequences from 150 million to 200 million T cells were reported. Roughly 300 gigabases of sequencing data and approximately 84 million unique TCR sequences were included in an early release covering 550 to 650 HLA-typed donors. Among the roughly 400 genotyped donors, roughly 80% belonged to the genetic ancestry cluster associated with self-reported Caucasian donors. The study aimed to test whether signatures of past pathogen exposure could be identified by cataloging public T cell receptors. The study profiled the T cell repertoires of about 720 subjects by immunosequencing and related them to cytomegalovirus serostatus. In addition to the first cohort of 500 to 850 subjects, a separate validation cohort of approximately 130 different subjects was used. To predict cytomegalovirus infection status, the study brought together high-throughput TCR immunosequencing, statistical association of individual TCRs with disease status, and machine learning. A later analysis re-analyzed previously published TCR beta repertoires from 600 to 850 donors and added high-resolution HLA genotyping to study TCR occurrence patterns. Rather than using new phenotypic data, the later analysis identified candidate immune exposures from TCR beta sequences and from how often those sequences occurred across donors. An earlier analysis of 587 of the donors applied high-throughput TCR beta sequencing to assess whether each TCR beta V gene segment acted as functional or pseudogenic. Donor age, sex, ethnicity and CMV serostatus were compiled together with the repertoire data. A later genetic analysis used genome-wide SNP genotypes for about three fifths of the 666 donors, treating that subset as a discovery cohort. Every repertoire in the discovery cohort had been generated on one and the same sequencing platform. Both class I and class II loci were covered by HLA typing, at four-digit resolution. Typing coverage differed by locus: A, B, C, DRB1 and DQB1 were typed in roughly 620-630 donors, DQA1 in about 560, DPA1 in around 580, and DPB1 in 472. Roughly 5 DR-DQ haplotypes were handled as single units for association and clustering, since linkage in the cohort was strong. Among several hundred genotyped donors of the cohort, an average of approximately 240,000 unique TCR beta nucleotide sequences was sequenced per donor, of which about 19% were non-productive. The research as a whole found: In a later genetic analysis, a missense DCLRE1C variant was associated with V-gene and J-gene trimming of TCR beta chains, and the association was replicated in an independent cohort. In the study, some 160 TCR beta chains were listed as associated with cytomegalovirus. Because counts were too low, roughly 18 rarely observed V segments, including chromosome 9 orphons, were left out of the earlier analysis of a few hundred of the donors. Across donors, most TCR sequences were observed very rarely, whereas some public TCRs were present in many individuals. Correlated functional status among segregating V segments might be attributable to linkage disequilibrium, but an unknown experimental factor could not be ruled out. A few of the identified cytomegalovirus-associated TCR beta chains were confirmed in vitro to be specific for cytomegalovirus antigens. In both the original and validation cohorts, the classifier was reported to diagnose cytomegalovirus status with high specificity and sensitivity. According to a later analysis, most CMV-associated TCR beta chains appeared to be HLA-restricted, and the HLA associations seemed to be driven largely by CMV exposure. A later analysis reported that several top co-occurrence clusters appeared linked to parvovirus B19, influenza, CMV and Epstein-Barr virus. In a later analysis, the rate of TCR association differed among HLA loci, with DRB1 alleles having the most associated TCRs and HLA-C alleles having the fewest. A further reported finding was that TCR beta sequences accurately predicted the HLA-A and HLA-B alleles for most subjects in the first cohort. Because the 87-base-pair reads could not distinguish some IMGT-functional V segments, including TRBV6-2 and TRBV6-3, those segments were excluded. In a later analysis, around 17,000 TCR beta sequences were associated with specific HLA alleles at a false discovery rate of 0.05. Because HLA typing was missing for some donors at each locus, association tests included only the typed subset. In this cohort, only TCR beta chains were sequenced, and detectable features were limited by the absence of alpha or paired-chain data. The only immune exposure information available for the cohort was CMV serostatus. An earlier analysis of around 540 of the donors showed that most TCR beta V segments appeared in productive rearrangements either about 87% or about 30% of the time, which broadly matched IMGT annotations. A later genetic analysis reported fewer N-insertions in productive TCRs among donors in an Asian-associated ancestry cluster than the 666-donor mean. The authors suggested that the approach could potentially be generalized to other disease states and immunological phenotypes. Compared with equally common non-associated chains, HLA-associated TCR beta chains in a later analysis were more clonally expanded and had lower generation probabilities. When HLA alleles, especially DR and DQ, strongly co-occurred, TCR associations were difficult to assign to individual alleles. The sequencing pipeline was judged likely to have produced a cluster of highly shared sequence variants as a technical artifact. Roughly uniform sequencing depth across donors was assumed in presence/absence analyses, although this assumption may not hold.

The cohort comprised several hundred healthy bone marrow donors. Cohort members were all nominally healthy when sampled, although unrecorded immune exposures were likely present. The donor was CMV seronegative and belonged to the group of over 300 seronegative cohort members. A peripheral blood sample was collected from each donor, and TCR beta sequencing was performed on peripheral blood mononuclear cells. The Qiagen DNeasy Blood Extraction Kit was used to extract genomic DNA from the blood cell samples. At the junction V is shortened by 5 bases and J by 3 bases; bases outside the gene matches: 7. The CDR1 and CDR2 encoded by the germline V gene are MGHRA and YSYEKL. Counted from cysteine to phenylalanine, this CDR3 has 16 amino acids. Of all the DNA, just the CDR3 is kept, 48 bases in frame from base 1. Of note for this clone: This clone's antigen is unknown.

The library was made by the immunoSEQ multiplex PCR assay. The multiplex PCR relied on a mix of 60 forward primers for TCR Vbeta segments and 13 reverse primers for TCR Jbeta segments. The CDR3 region of rearranged TCR beta genes was amplified from genomic DNA with a multiplex PCR assay. Amplified TCR beta libraries were sequenced as 87-base-pair reads on the Illumina HiSeq System. The source study handled its data this way. Across the 500 to 750 repertoires, a later analysis counted 75 million to 90 million unique TCR beta chains, around 11 million of which were shared by at least two donors. Raw reads were error-corrected and collapsed into unique sequences with a nearest-neighbor algorithm that merged closely related sequences to remove PCR and sequencing errors. V, D and J gene segments were assigned by aligning CDR3 sequences to IMGT reference sequences. For a sequence to be retained, a match of at least six nucleotides was required to both a V gene segment and a J gene segment. Rearrangements were called productive when the CDR3 lacked stop codons and stayed in frame with V and J; all others were non-productive. Following IMGT convention, CDR3 was defined as the stretch from the second conserved V-encoded cysteine to the conserved J-encoded phenylalanine. Sequences without an unambiguous match to a single V gene segment were excluded from the earlier analysis of several hundred of the donors. An earlier analysis of over 450 of the donors classified V segments as functional when productive rearrangements were above 56.7% and as segregating when the standard deviation between donors was above 5%. To diagnose cytomegalovirus status from the catalog of TCR beta chain sequences, a statistical classification framework was built. In a later analysis, TCR nucleotide sequences were compared against IMGT/GENE-DB human TR gene sequences so that V and J genes could be assigned. The TCRdist pipeline was used in a later analysis to assign CDR3 sequences and most-parsimonious VDJ recombination scenarios. A later analysis defined each TCR beta chain by its CDR3 amino acid sequence plus V-gene family, and excluded reads lacking a unique V-gene family. As a way to deal with suspected cross-contamination and a sequencing artifact, a later analysis dropped 500 to 700 nucleotide sequences that were highly shared and had low generation probability. For each public chain, a later analysis derived a clonal expansion index from normalized ranks of inferred template counts within each repertoire. In a later analysis, generation probabilities were computed with a VDJ recombination model fitted to out-of-frame rearrangements, and the resulting probabilities were checked against IGoR. In a later analysis, TCR-TCR, TCR-HLA and TCR-CMV co-occurrence was scored with hypergeometric tests, and a repertoire-size bias correction was applied to TCR pairs. To estimate false discovery rates, a later analysis permuted the HLA or CMV assignments 20 times. In a later analysis, co-occurring TCRs were grouped using DBSCAN, with TCRdist sequence similarity added in when clustering inside HLA-allele-positive subsets. Repertoires with fewer than 30,000 or more than 120,000 public chains were left out of co-occurrence clustering, as were a handful of repertoires with anomalous nucleotide sharing. TCRdb obtained this table from immuneACCESS and retained in-frame rearrangements with V and J assigned. These tables miss some clones; where compared with another copy, unresolved V genes account for less than half of the shortfall, and the remainder is unexplained. V and J calls and clone size come straight from that table; D and trimming were deduced from the DNA. This sample's clone table shows over 65,000 clones. In total, the top ten clones hold 1.1% of the sample.

This sequence uses TRBV4-1 and TRBJ2-1; 10 middle bases align to TRBD1. Sample: PBMCs. The receptor's source is a woman aged 25 to 39 in good health and CMV-seronegative. The CDR3 sequence is CASSLAGTGDYNEQFF. The DNA sequence follows: TGCGCCAGCAGCTTAGCCGGGACAGGGGACTACAATGAGCAGTTCTTC.